The rows below give T cell receptor beta chains drawn from one sample of a study of OX40 agonist ivuxolimab in advanced cancers. The method was immunoSEQ multiplex PCR; TCRdb's version includes in-frame clones alone and lacks a portion of them. The sample contains about 64,000 clones, around 83% of which appear only once. The sample consisted of CD4+ or CD8+ T cells sorted from blood, taken in a trial of the OX40 agonist ivuxolimab. The receptors here all came from an adult with an advanced solid tumor such as melanoma, head and neck, liver or kidney cancer. Both conserved end residues are part of each CDR3. The D gene is left open where the match is weak. Rows may omit the clone size; those that give it use once, few, many or a size class.

D: -; J: TRBJ1-4; V: TRBV7-9; size: -; CDR3: CASSSRTEDLEKLFF; DNA: TGTGCCAGCAGCTCTCGGACAGAAGATCTTGAGAAACTGTTTTTT
D: -; J: TRBJ2-3; V: TRBV5-1; size: once; CDR3: CASSFSGTSTDTQYF; DNA: TGCGCCAGCAGCTTTTCTGGAACCAGCACAGATACGCAGTATTTT
D: -; J: TRBJ1-5; V: TRBV19; size: few; CDR3: CASSGPDSNQPQHF; DNA: TGTGCCAGTAGTGGTCCGGATAGCAATCAGCCCCAGCATTTT
D: -; J: TRBJ1-6; V: TRBV11-2; size: -; CDR3: CASSPGNSPLHF; DNA: TGTGCCAGCAGCCCGGGAAATTCACCCCTCCACTTT
D: -; J: TRBJ1-6; V: TRBV11-3; size: -; CDR3: CASSPRPGRGNSPLHF; DNA: TGTGCCAGCAGCCCCCGGCCAGGACGGGGTAATTCACCCCTCCACTTT
D: TRBD1; J: TRBJ2-1; V: TRBV7-6; size: -; CDR3: CASKGQGFNEQFF; DNA: TGTGCCAGCAAGGGACAGGGGTTCAATGAGCAGTTCTTC
D: TRBD1; J: TRBJ1-1; V: TRBV7-2; size: -; CDR3: CASSLGQGAGVAEAFF; DNA: TGTGCCAGCAGCTTAGGACAGGGGGCTGGGGTGGCTGAAGCTTTCTTT
D: TRBD1; J: TRBJ1-2; V: TRBV19; size: -; CDR3: CASSIWTGGDGYTF; DNA: TGTGCCAGTAGTATCTGGACAGGGGGCGATGGCTACACCTTC
D: -; J: TRBJ2-2; V: TRBV7-9; size: -; CDR3: CASSPEDHRVRELFF; DNA: TGTGCCAGCAGCCCGGAGGACCATCGGGTGAGGGAGCTGTTTTTT
D: TRBD1; J: TRBJ2-3; V: TRBV2; size: -; CDR3: CASSARDRLQDMQYF; DNA: TGTGCCAGCAGTGCTCGGGACAGGCTTCAAGATATGCAGTATTTT
D: -; J: TRBJ1-1; V: TRBV7-9; size: -; CDR3: CASSSPVGHTEAFF; DNA: TGTGCCAGCAGCTCCCCTGTAGGTCACACTGAAGCTTTCTTT
D: -; J: TRBJ1-5; V: TRBV6-1; size: -; CDR3: CASSEGQGGYQPQHF; DNA: TGTGCCAGCAGTGAAGGGCAGGGAGGCTATCAGCCCCAGCATTTT
D: -; J: TRBJ2-3; V: TRBV7-9; size: once; CDR3: CASSFPSTDTQYF; DNA: TGTGCCAGCAGCTTTCCGAGCACAGATACGCAGTATTTT
D: -; J: TRBJ1-1; V: TRBV6-6; size: -; CDR3: CASSYLGELAAFF; DNA: TGTGCCAGCAGTTACCTTGGGGAGCTTGCAGCTTTCTTT
D: -; J: TRBJ2-7; V: TRBV7-6; size: once; CDR3: CASSPNRGYEQYF; DNA: TGTGCCAGCAGCCCGAATAGGGGCTACGAGCAGTACTTC
D: TRBD1; J: TRBJ2-1; V: TRBV6-1; size: -; CDR3: CASSVHTGTDNEQFF; DNA: TGTGCCAGCAGTGTACATACCGGGACAGACAATGAGCAGTTCTTC
D: -; J: TRBJ1-2; V: TRBV29-1; size: -; CDR3: CSVDAGTYGYTF; DNA: TGCAGCGTTGATGCTGGGACTTATGGCTACACCTTC
D: -; J: TRBJ1-1; V: TRBV7-6; size: -; CDR3: CASSPYQLNTEAFF; DNA: TGTGCCAGCAGCCCGTACCAATTGAACACTGAAGCTTTCTTT
D: TRBD2; J: TRBJ2-3; V: TRBV4-1; size: once; CDR3: CASNRGTSGRDTQYF; DNA: TGCGCCAGCAACCGAGGGACTAGCGGGAGGGATACGCAGTATTTT
D: -; J: TRBJ1-3; V: TRBV4-2; size: -; CDR3: CASSHPGTQNGNTIYF; DNA: TGTGCCAGCAGCCACCCAGGGACGCAAAATGGAAACACCATATATTTT
D: -; J: TRBJ1-4; V: TRBV27; size: -; CDR3: CASSLSTNEKLFF; DNA: TGTGCCAGCAGTTTATCCACAAATGAAAAACTGTTTTTT
D: -; J: TRBJ2-3; V: TRBV5-4; size: -; CDR3: CASSMPGDTQYF; DNA: TGTGCCAGCAGCATGCCGGGAGATACGCAGTATTTT
D: -; J: TRBJ2-2; V: TRBV2; size: -; CDR3: CASSEPGQYTGELFF; DNA: TGTGCCAGCAGTGAACCGGGACAATACACCGGGGAGCTGTTTTTT
D: -; J: TRBJ1-2; V: TRBV6-1; size: few; CDR3: CASTPRKEDYGYTF; DNA: TGTGCCAGCACCCCCAGGAAGGAGGACTATGGCTACACCTTC
D: TRBD2; J: TRBJ2-5; V: TRBV13; size: -; CDR3: CASSFTPTSGREETQYF; DNA: TGTGCCAGCAGCTTCACTCCGACTAGCGGGAGGGAGGAGACCCAGTACTTC
D: -; J: TRBJ2-1; V: TRBV11-3; size: -; CDR3: CASSLLSSYNEQFF; DNA: TGTGCCAGCAGCTTACTCAGCTCCTACAATGAGCAGTTCTTC
D: TRBD2; J: TRBJ2-7; V: TRBV7-8; size: -; CDR3: CASSAQPGRQTYEQYF; DNA: TGTGCCAGCAGCGCACAACCCGGGAGGCAGACCTACGAGCAGTACTTC
D: TRBD1; J: TRBJ1-2; V: TRBV6-1; size: -; CDR3: CASRREGQLSYGYTF; DNA: TGTGCCAGCAGGAGGGAGGGACAGCTCTCTTATGGCTACACCTTC
D: TRBD1; J: TRBJ2-3; V: TRBV5-1; size: once; CDR3: CASSFLSGTGGADTQYF; DNA: TGCGCCAGCAGCTTTCTCTCCGGGACAGGGGGCGCAGATACGCAGTATTTT
D: TRBD1; J: TRBJ1-1; V: TRBV29-1; size: -; CDR3: CSGRQGWGMNTEAFF; DNA: TGCAGCGGCAGACAGGGTTGGGGCATGAACACTGAAGCTTTCTTT
D: -; J: TRBJ2-2; V: TRBV28; size: few; CDR3: CASNTPSGELFF; DNA: TGTGCCAGCAACACGCCCTCCGGGGAGCTGTTTTTT
D: -; J: TRBJ2-5; V: TRBV2; size: -; CDR3: CASTRGGAGETQYF; DNA: TGTGCCAGCACCCGAGGGGGGGCAGGAGAGACCCAGTACTTC
D: -; J: TRBJ1-1; V: TRBV2; size: -; CDR3: CASSAIYGGLGYSTEAFF; DNA: TGTGCCAGCAGTGCAATCTACGGGGGGTTAGGGTACAGCACTGAAGCTTTCTTT